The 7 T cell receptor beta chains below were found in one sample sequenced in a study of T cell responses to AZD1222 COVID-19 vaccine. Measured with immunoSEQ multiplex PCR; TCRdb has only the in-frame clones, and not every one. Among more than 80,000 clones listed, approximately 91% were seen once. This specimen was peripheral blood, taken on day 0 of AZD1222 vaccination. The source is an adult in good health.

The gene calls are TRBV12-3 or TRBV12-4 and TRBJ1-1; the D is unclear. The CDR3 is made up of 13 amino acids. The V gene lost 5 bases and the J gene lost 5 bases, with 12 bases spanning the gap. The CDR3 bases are TGTGCCAGCAGTCAGTCGGGGTTGACTGAAGCTTTCTTT. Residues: CASSQSGLTEAFF.

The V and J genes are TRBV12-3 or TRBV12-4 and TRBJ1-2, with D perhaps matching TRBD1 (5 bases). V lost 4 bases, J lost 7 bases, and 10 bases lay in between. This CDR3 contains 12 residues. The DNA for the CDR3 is TGTGCCAGCAGTTACGGGGGAATTGGCTACACCTTC. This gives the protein CASSYGGIGYTF.

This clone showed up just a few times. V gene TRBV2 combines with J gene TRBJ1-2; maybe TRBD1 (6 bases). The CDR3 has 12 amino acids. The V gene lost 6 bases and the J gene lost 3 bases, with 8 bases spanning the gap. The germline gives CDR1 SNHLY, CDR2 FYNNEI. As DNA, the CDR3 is TGTGCCAGCAGGGACAGCTACTATGGCTACACCTTC. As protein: CASRDSYYGYTF.

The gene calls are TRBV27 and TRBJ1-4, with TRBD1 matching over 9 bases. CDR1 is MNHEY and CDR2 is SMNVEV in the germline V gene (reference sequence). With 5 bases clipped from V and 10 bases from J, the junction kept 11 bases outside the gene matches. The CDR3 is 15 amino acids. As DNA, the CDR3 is TGTGCCAGCAGTCCGCCCTCGACAGGGGGAGGAAAACTGTTTTTT. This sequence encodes CASSPPSTGGGKLFF.

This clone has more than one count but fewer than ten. CDR3 DNA: TGTGCCAGCAGTTCCCCGGGTGGGGGGAGAACTGAAGCTTTCTTT. As protein: CASSSPGGGRTEAFF. The V gene is TRBV6-2 or TRBV6-3, the J gene TRBJ1-1, with D possibly matching TRBD1 (5 bases). With 4 bases removed from V and 5 bases from J, the gap between germline ends came to 17 bases. The CDR3 length is 15 residues. Per germline, CDR1 MNHEY and CDR2 SVGEGT.

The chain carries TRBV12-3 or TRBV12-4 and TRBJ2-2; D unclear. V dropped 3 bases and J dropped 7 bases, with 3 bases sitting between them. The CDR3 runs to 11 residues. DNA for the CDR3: TGTGCCAGCAGTTTTCTCGGGGAGCTGTTTTTT. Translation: CASSFLGELFF.

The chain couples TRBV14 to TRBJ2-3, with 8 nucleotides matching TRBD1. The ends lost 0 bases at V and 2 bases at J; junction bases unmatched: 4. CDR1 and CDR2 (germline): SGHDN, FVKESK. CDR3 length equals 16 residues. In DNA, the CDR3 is TGTGCCAGCAGCCAAGATGCAGGGGGCTTCACAGATACGCAGTATTTT. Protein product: CASSQDAGGFTDTQYF.